This T cell receptor beta chain was profiled in a study of identical twins. This clonotype was counted a few times. The antigen remains undetermined. Study results and limitations: Fewer insertions characterized abundant cord blood beta clonotypes, whereas memory repertoires showed none.

Only healthy Caucasians were enrolled as donors. Germline V gene sequence: CDR1 DFQATT, CDR2 SNEGSKA (reference sequence). V gave up 6 bases and J gave up 5 bases, with 14 bases separating them. CDR3 length: 13 residues. TCRdb independently ran MiXCR on the 5' RACE reads; one entry per CDR3 protein. The sample lists about 900,000 distinct CDR3 sequences; 9% to 15% were seen once. In addition, the sample was reused for a study of yellow fever vaccine responses in identical twins.

The chain is built from TRBV20-1 and TRBJ2-1; D gene ambiguous. This receptor was taken from a woman aged 18 to 35 in good health. Sequencing was done on a sample of PBMCs. The CDR3, as DNA: TGCAGTGCCCCACGCATCGCGAACAATGAGCAGTTCTTC. Encoded protein: CSAPRIANNEQFF.